This note documents a single T cell receptor beta chain sequence. V trimming: 2 bases; J trimming: 5 bases; junction bases outside the gene matches: 5. CDR1 ENHRY and CDR2 SYGVKD come from the germline V gene. The CDR3 loop spans 15 amino acids. These data come from a study of blood T cell repertoires in COVID-19. Clones were read by immunoSEQ multiplex PCR, and TCRdb kept only the in-frame ones, dropping some. The table shows about 120,000 clones, with about four fifths occurring only once. Sequencing was carried out using peripheral blood. V and J are TRBV10-3 and TRBJ2-7; TRBD2 aligns across 11 bases. This clonotype was obtained from a human donor in a cohort sampled during active COVID-19. CDR3 bases: TGTGCCATCAGTGAGCCCTCGACTAGCGGGGACGAGCAGTACTTC. Its protein is CAISEPSTSGDEQYF.